This T cell receptor beta chain was captured by sequencing in a study of shared clonotypes between healthy human individuals. Germline-derived CDR1 and CDR2 are GTSNPN and SVGIG (reference sequence). CDR3 length: 12 residues. V gave up 7 bases and J gave up 8 bases; unmatched junction bases: 8. TCRdb's copy holds only in-frame clones and misses some; the assay was immunoSEQ multiplex PCR. The sample has approximately 1,000,000 clones, approximately 80% seen once. Both subsets, CD45RA+ naive and CD45RA-negative memory, were split from the CD4+ cells. The rearrangement joins TRBV30 to TRBJ1-1; 9 bases align to TRBD1. This clonotype was obtained from a man aged 18 to 29 in good health. Some clones in this sample may be carry-over from other donors' samples. Sequencing was carried out using memory CD4+ T cells from PBMCs. The subset here: CD45RA-negative fraction. The CDR3 spells CALFPGQGEAFF. CDR3 sequence (DNA): TGTGCCTTATTCCCGGGACAGGGCGAAGCTTTCTTT.